The 32 T cell receptor beta chains reported below all come from one sample, sequenced in a study of CD8+CD57+ T cells in acquired aplastic anemia. TCR beta VDJ and CDR3 profiles were obtained from a genomic DNA template. TCRdb re-called the reads with MiXCR, one entry per CDR3 protein. Altogether roughly 190,000 distinct CDR3 sequences are present, around 45% being singletons, with the ten largest covering around 8.8%. The authors sequenced patients whose flow cytometry had shown CD8+CD57+ cell expansion. Material: sorted CD4+, CD8+, or CD8+CD57+ T cells (not recorded which) from PBMCs. The receptors were sampled from a human donor with aplastic anemia.

Ten or more counts support this clonotype. The V and J genes are TRBV29-1 and TRBJ2-7; D gene ambiguous. CDR3 length equals 11 residues. Germline V CDR1 and CDR2: SQVTM, ANQGSEA. V lost 6 bases, J lost 0 bases, and 6 bases lay in between. CDR3 DNA: TGCAGCGTCGCTAGCTCCTACGAGCAGTACTTC. Encoded protein: CSVASSYEQYF.

Comment on this clonotype: Because the CDR3's place on the DNA is in doubt, the DNA is left out and the CDR3 is given as listed by TCRdb. CDR3 amino acids: CASSWGPGTAKYF. V is TRBV5-5 and J is TRBJ2-5; the table's D call of TRBD1 was not tested on the DNA. CDR1 and CDR2 from the germline V gene are SGHKS and YYEKEE (reference sequence). The CDR3 is 13 amino acids long, termini counted.

The chain has TRBV24-1 and TRBJ1-2; unclear D gene. CDR3 length: 15 amino acids. V lost 4 bases to trimming and J lost 5 bases, with 16 bases between them. The V gene's germline CDR1 is KGHDR and CDR2 SFDVKD. The CDR3 reads CATSEGTSVSYGYTF. The CDR3 nucleotides read TGTGCCACCAGTGAAGGCACATCGGTGTCGTATGGCTACACCTTC.

The table lists this clonotype with a few counts. The V call is TRBV10-2, the J call TRBJ2-1; D gene uncertain. The germline V and J ends were trimmed by 9 bases and 9 bases, with 21 bases remaining between them. CDR3 size: 14 residues. Germline CDR1 is WSHSY and CDR2 is SAAADI. The DNA of the CDR3 is TGCGCCAGTCTCTACGATAGGAATCGGGTTGAGCAGTTCTTC. Translation: CASLYDRNRVEQFF.

V usage is TRBV9 and J usage is TRBJ1-6; 9 bases agree with TRBD1. The germline CDR1 and CDR2 sequences are SGDLS and YYNGEE. V lost 3 bases and J lost 5; bases outside the gene matches: 3. This CDR3 is 15 amino acids long. CDR3 amino acids: CASSGGQGNNSPLHF. CDR3 DNA sequence: TGTGCCAGCAGCGGGGGACAGGGCAATAATTCACCCCTCCACTTT. Complete variable domain (other parts from reference TRBV9 and TRBJ1-6): DSGVTQTPKHLITATGQRVTLRCSPRSGDLSVYWYQQSLDQGLQFLIQYYNGEERAKGNILERFSAQQFPDLHSELNLSSLELGDSALYFCASSGGQGNNSPLHFGNGTRLTVT.

The V and J genes are TRBV7-3 and TRBJ2-3, with 9 bases aligning to TRBD1. Trimming took 5 bases from V and 2 from J; bases not matched to a gene: 5. The CDR3 totals 15 residues. The V gene's germline CDR1 is SGHTA and CDR2 FQGTGA. In nucleotides, the CDR3 is TGTGCCAGCAGCAGGGACAGGGATTACACAGATACGCAGTATTTT. Protein: CASSRDRDYTDTQYF.

In its sample, this clonotype was seen once. The rearrangement links TRBV6-2 or TRBV6-3 to TRBJ2-1, with 7 bases identical to TRBD2. CDR1 is MNHEY, CDR2 SVGEGT, per germline. V shed 11 bases, J shed 5 bases, and the junction held 6 bases outside the gene matches. The CDR3 has 12 residues. This CDR3 reads CAGGRADNEQFF. The CDR3 DNA is TGTGCCGGGGGGAGGGCCGACAATGAGCAGTTCTTC.

The rearrangement joins TRBV19 to TRBJ1-3; D uncertain. In germline, CDR1 is LNHDA, CDR2 SQIVND (reference sequence). Between the trimmed V and J ends, which lost 10 bases and 1 base, there was a span of 8 bases. There are 12 residues in the CDR3. CDR3 in DNA: TGTGCCATTACGGGGTCTGGAAACACCATATATTTT. This sequence encodes CAITGSGNTIYF.

Ten or more counts support this clonotype. The chain is built from TRBV2 and TRBJ2-3; D is ambiguous. This CDR3 contains 15 residues. Trimming shortened V by 6 bases and J by 1 base, and 14 bases separated the two germline ends. Germline CDR1 SNHLY, CDR2 FYNNEI. CDR3 protein: CASRGLRTGTDTQYF. In DNA, the CDR3 is TGTGCCAGCAGGGGTTTGAGGACGGGCACAGATACGCAGTATTTT.

This clonotype occurred a few times. The V gene is TRBV6-1, the J gene TRBJ1-4; D might be TRBD1 (5 bases). Germline V gene sequence: CDR1 MNHNS, CDR2 SASEGT. The CDR3 covers 15 residues. V was shortened by 5 bases and J by 8 bases, with 18 bases between the two germline ends. CDR3 protein: CASSPQGHAGEKLFF. CDR3 nucleotides: TGTGCCAGCAGTCCCCAAGGACACGCCGGAGAAAAACTGTTTTTT.

This clonotype was counted only a few times. CDR3 nucleotide sequence: TGTGCCAGCAGCTTAGTCGGGGGGCCAGGGACCCAGTACTTC. Translation: CASSLVGGPGTQYF. The rearrangement uses TRBV7-8 and TRBJ2-5; the D gene is possibly TRBD2 (7 bases). Germline CDR1 and CDR2: SGHVS and FQNEAQ. The CDR3 has 14 residues. The V end was cut by 1 base, the J end by 7 bases, with 13 bases between.

The rearrangement links TRBV19 to TRBJ2-3; tentatively, D is TRBD2 (5 bases). Between the trimmed V and J ends, which lost 6 bases and 6 bases, there was a span of 16 bases. The CDR3 consists of 14 residues. From germline, CDR1 is LNHDA and CDR2 SQIVND (reference sequence). DNA for the CDR3: TGTGCCAGTAGCCTCTACAAACCGGGGGATACGCAGTATTTT. Translating it yields CASSLYKPGDTQYF.

About this clonotype: Just one base apart from a much larger clone, this may be a read error. This rearrangement joins TRBV10-3 to TRBJ1-5, with D tentatively TRBD1 (5 bases). The CDR3 sequence is 14 residues long. The V gene's germline CDR1 is ENHRY and CDR2 SYGVKD. The V and J ends lost 6 bases and 3 bases respectively, with 12 bases between them. The CDR3 nucleotides are TGTGCCATCAGCACGGGGCAGTTCAATCAGCCCCAGCATTTT. Translation: CAISTGQFNQPQHF.

This rearrangement joins TRBV12-3 or TRBV12-4 to TRBJ2-1; 10 bases are shared with TRBD1. V lost 6 bases to trimming and J lost 5 bases; unmatched junction nucleotides: 4. This CDR3 spans 14 amino acids. The CDR3 sequence is CASRGQGTNNEQFF. In nucleotides, the CDR3 is TGTGCCAGCAGGGGACAGGGGACGAACAATGAGCAGTTCTTC.

This sequence joins TRBV10-3 and TRBJ2-7; D is perhaps TRBD1 (6 bases). The CDR3 extends over 11 amino acids. In germline, CDR1 is ENHRY, CDR2 SYGVKD. V lost 10 bases and J lost 4, with 11 bases in between. Written as DNA, the CDR3 is TGTGCCACCCGAACAGGGTACGAGCAGTACTTC. The encoded protein is CATRTGYEQYF.

This clonotype turned up a few times. V gene TRBV10-3 combines with J gene TRBJ2-7; D is possibly TRBD2 (6 bases). This CDR3 region has 15 residues. CDR1 and CDR2 (germline): ENHRY, SYGVKD. Between the trimmed V and J ends, which lost 6 bases and 4 bases, there was a span of 19 bases. Written as DNA, the CDR3 is TGTGCCATCAGGAGAACCGGGACTCAAGATTACGAGCAGTACTTC. It translates to CAIRRTGTQDYEQYF.

V is TRBV7-6 and J is TRBJ2-1, with D possibly being TRBD2 (6 bases). This CDR3 has 13 amino acids. V lost 5 bases to trimming and J lost 6 bases, with 11 bases between them. Germline V gives CDR1 SGHVS, CDR2 FNYEAQ. CDR3 sequence: CASSAGLLNEQFF. The DNA of the CDR3 is TGTGCCAGCAGCGCGGGACTCCTCAATGAGCAGTTCTTC.

This clonotype was picked up many times. The chain is built from TRBV9 and TRBJ2-3; no clear D gene. The V gene's germline CDR1 is SGDLS and CDR2 YYNGEE. Trimming pared 3 bases from V and 2 bases from J, leaving 10 bases between. This CDR3 is built from 14 residues. The CDR3 DNA sequence: TGTGCCAGCAGCGCGCAGCGAGCCACAGATACGCAGTATTTT. Protein product: CASSAQRATDTQYF.

This clonotype was counted ten times or more. The CDR3 nucleotides read TGCGCCAGCAGCCGGTCGTCGACTGGAAACACCATATATTTT. Translating it yields CASSRSSTGNTIYF. The chain combines TRBV5-1 with TRBJ1-3; D not resolved. Looked up from germline, CDR1 is SGHRS and CDR2 is YFSETQ. Trimming removed 4 bases at V and 2 bases at J, with 10 bases between. The CDR3 has 14 amino acids.

This clonotype was picked up many times. The rearrangement uses TRBV2 and TRBJ2-3; D is ambiguous. The CDR3 totals 14 residues. Germline CDR1 is SNHLY and CDR2 is FYNNEI. The V and J ends lost 2 bases and 3 bases respectively, with 9 bases between them. The CDR3: CASSERRATDTQYF. CDR3 nucleotides: TGTGCCAGCAGTGAAAGGCGTGCGACAGATACGCAGTATTTT.

This clonotype was recorded only once. The chain joins TRBV19 to TRBJ2-3; 7 nucleotides line up with TRBD2. CDR3 length: 15 amino acids. J was trimmed by 4 bases and V by 6 bases; bases with no gene match: 10. Germline values: CDR1 LNHDA, CDR2 SQIVND (reference sequence). The chain's CDR3 is CASSRLARAADTQYF. CDR3 nucleotide sequence: TGTGCCAGTAGCCGACTAGCCAGAGCGGCAGATACGCAGTATTTT. Full variable domain (missing parts from reference TRBV19 and TRBJ2-3): DGGITQSPKYLFRKEGQNVTLSCEQNLNHDAMYWYRQDPGQGLRLIYYSQIVNDFQKGDIAEGYSVSREKKESFPLTVTSAQKNPTAFYLCASSRLARAADTQYFGPGTRLTVL.

This rearrangement joins TRBV2 to TRBJ2-2; D not resolved. The length of the CDR3 is 11 residues. V lost 9 bases to trimming and J lost 6 bases, with 8 bases between them. Germline lookup yields CDR1 SNHLY and CDR2 FYNNEI. The CDR3 loop is CARLWAGELFF. The CDR3 DNA is TGTGCCAGACTCTGGGCCGGGGAGCTGTTTTTT.

The rearrangement uses TRBV11-2 and TRBJ2-1; 10 nucleotides match TRBD2. CDR3 length equals 16 residues. Trimming removed 6 bases from V and 8 bases from J; junction bases left unmatched: 13. From germline, CDR1 is SGHAT and CDR2 FQNNGV. The CDR3 reads CASRPPESGRADEQFF. The CDR3, as DNA: TGTGCCAGCAGACCCCCGGAGAGCGGGAGGGCCGATGAGCAGTTCTTC.

This clonotype was observed a few times. The chain is built from TRBV6-5 and TRBJ1-1; a weak D match, TRBD1 (5 bases). Germline CDR1 reads MNHEY; CDR2 reads SVGAGI. This CDR3 comprises 15 residues. V was clipped by 1 base and J by 1 base, with 10 bases between them. The CDR3 nucleotides read TGTGCCAGCAGTTACTGGGTGGGGACGAACACTGAAGCTTTCTTT. It encodes CASSYWVGTNTEAFF.

At least ten counts were recorded for this clonotype. V and J are TRBV2 and TRBJ1-1; D call uncertain. The germline V gene encodes CDR1 SNHLY and CDR2 FYNNEI. The CDR3 is 13 residues long. V was cut by 1 base and J by 5 bases, with 8 bases left in between. The CDR3 here is CASSEDRGTEAFF. The CDR3 DNA is TGTGCCAGCAGTGAAGATAGAGGGACTGAAGCTTTCTTT.

V is TRBV2 and J is TRBJ1-1; D unclear. This CDR3 comprises 13 residues. Germline CDR1 is SNHLY and CDR2 is FYNNEI. The V and J ends lost 3 bases and 4 bases respectively, with 9 bases between them. In DNA, the CDR3 is TGTGCCAGCAGTGATGATCTCCTCACTGAAGCTTTCTTT. Translating gives CASSDDLLTEAFF.

There are many counts of this clonotype. The rearrangement joins TRBV20-1 to TRBJ2-7, with 11 positions matching TRBD1. Germline CDR1 and CDR2: DFQATT and SNEGSKA (reference sequence). V lost 6 bases to trimming and J lost 2 bases; unmatched junction nucleotides: 3. This CDR3 is 13 amino acids long. The CDR3 bases are TGCAGTGCCCCGGGACAGGGGGCCTACGAGCAGTACTTC. It translates to CSAPGQGAYEQYF.

In this sample, this clonotype turned up many times. The V and J genes are TRBV10-3 and TRBJ2-3, with D unresolved. This CDR3 has 12 residues. Deletions cut 10 bases from V and 0 bases from J, with 8 bases between. The germline CDR1 and CDR2 sequences are ENHRY and SYGVKD. The DNA for the CDR3 is TGTGCCACCTCCTCTAGCACAGATACGCAGTATTTT. Protein: CATSSSTDTQYF.

V usage is TRBV3-1 and J usage is TRBJ1-3; the D is unclear. CDR1 is LGHDT, CDR2 YNNKEL, per germline (reference sequence). Trimming cost V 0 bases and J 4 bases, with 4 bases left between them. The CDR3 runs to 13 residues. CDR3 protein: CASSQDLGNTIYF. The CDR3 region has the DNA TGTGCCAGCAGCCAAGATTTAGGAAACACCATATATTTT.

This clonotype has more than one count but fewer than ten. J is TRBJ1-1 and V is TRBV24-1, with D uncertain. There are 13 residues in the CDR3. Germline loops: CDR1 KGHDR, CDR2 SFDVKD. The V end lost 5 bases, the J end lost 5 bases, and 11 bases lay between the germline ends. This chain's CDR3 is CATSVGLGTEAFF. Here the CDR3 DNA reads TGTGCCACCAGTGTAGGGTTAGGGACTGAAGCTTTCTTT.

The count of this clonotype is one. V and J are TRBV20-1 and TRBJ2-2; 12 bases fit TRBD2. CDR1 and CDR2 (germline): DFQATT, SNEGSKA (reference sequence). This CDR3 is built from 15 residues. J was trimmed by 6 bases and V by 6 bases; bases with no gene match: 8. The CDR3 here is CSAGTSGLIAGELFF. CDR3 sequence (DNA): TGCAGTGCGGGGACTAGCGGGCTAATTGCCGGGGAGCTGTTTTTT.

This clonotype occurred many times. The chain uses TRBV4-1 and TRBJ2-5, with 9 bases that match TRBD1. This CDR3 spans 17 amino acids. Per the germline V gene, CDR1 is MGHRA and CDR2 is YSYEKL. Trimming cost V 0 bases and J 2 bases; bases outside gene matches: 7. CDR3 coding DNA: TGCGCCAGCAGCCAAGACCGGGGACAGGGTAGGCAAGAGACCCAGTACTTC. Translation gives CASSQDRGQGRQETQYF.